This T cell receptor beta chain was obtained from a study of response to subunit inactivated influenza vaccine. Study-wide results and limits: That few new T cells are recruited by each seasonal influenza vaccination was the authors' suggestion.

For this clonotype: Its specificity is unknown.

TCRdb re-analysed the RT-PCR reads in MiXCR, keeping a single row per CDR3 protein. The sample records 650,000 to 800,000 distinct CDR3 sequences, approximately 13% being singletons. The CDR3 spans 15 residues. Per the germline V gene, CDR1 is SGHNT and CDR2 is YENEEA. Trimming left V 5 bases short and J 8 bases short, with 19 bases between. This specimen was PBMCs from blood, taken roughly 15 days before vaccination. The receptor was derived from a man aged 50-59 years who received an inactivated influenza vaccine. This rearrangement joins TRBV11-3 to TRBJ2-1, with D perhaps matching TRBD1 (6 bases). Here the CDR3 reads CASSLNREGIDEQFF. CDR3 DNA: TGTGCCAGCAGCCTAAACAGGGAAGGGATCGATGAGCAGTTCTTC.